The 25 T cell receptor beta chains below were found in one sample sequenced in a study of beta chain features in type 1 diabetes. These receptors lack a known antigen. Investigators reverse transcribed all isolated RNA, so they sequenced expressed TCRB transcripts. Libraries were prepared by immunoSEQ multiplex PCR; TCRdb keeps only in-frame clonotypes and omits some of them. The sample yields hundreds of thousands of clones, 10% to 15% seen once. General study findings and limits: In all four CD4+ subsets, TCRB CDR3 length was significantly, moderately reduced in type 1 diabetes.

Sequenced sample: naive CD4+ T cells from blood. Receptor source: a young man with type 1 diabetes.

This clone turned up a few times. CDR3 sequence reads: CASSSTGSSYNEQFF. Written as DNA, the CDR3 is TGTGCCAGTAGTTCGACAGGGAGCTCCTACAATGAGCAGTTCTTC. The V and J genes are TRBV19 and TRBJ2-1, with TRBD1 matching over 7 bases. This CDR3 region has 15 residues. Looked up from germline, CDR1 is LNHDA and CDR2 is SQIVND (reference sequence). After removal of 5 bases from V and 0 bases from J, the junction contained 4 bases not matched to a gene.

The chain employs TRBV4-1 and TRBJ2-7; TRBD2 agrees at 15 bases. Trimming removed 4 bases from V and 2 bases from J; junction bases left unmatched: 9. Germline assignment: CDR1 MGHRA and CDR2 YSYEKL. CDR3 length: 18 amino acids. The CDR3 nucleotides are TGCGCCAGCAGCCCAGGGACTAGCGGGGGGAAAAATCCCTACGAGCAGTACTTC. It specifies CASSPGTSGGKNPYEQYF.

The CDR3 DNA reads TGTGCCTGGAGAGATGAGGGCTATAATTCACCCCTCCACTTT. This gives the protein CAWRDEGYNSPLHF. V gene TRBV30 combines with J gene TRBJ1-6; D is unresolved. Germline CDR1 is GTSNPN and CDR2 is SVGIG (reference sequence). V was cut by 3 bases and J by 3 bases, with 9 bases left in between. The CDR3 covers 14 residues.

The V gene is TRBV10-1, the J gene TRBJ2-2; D unresolved. In germline, CDR1 is WNHNN, CDR2 SYGVQD (reference sequence). This CDR3 is built from 14 residues. Between the trimmed V and J ends, which lost 0 bases and 6 bases, there was a span of 8 bases. This CDR3 reads CASSESSNPGELFF. The DNA of the CDR3 is TGCGCCAGCAGTGAGTCTTCCAACCCCGGGGAGCTGTTTTTT.

This chain joins TRBV7-9 and TRBJ1-4; the D gene is possibly TRBD1 (5 bases). The length of the CDR3 is 13 residues. V was clipped by 10 bases and J by 0 bases, with 9 bases between them. From germline, CDR1 is SEHNR and CDR2 FQNEAQ (reference sequence). Here the CDR3 reads CAIQGSTNEKLFF. The CDR3 coding sequence is TGTGCCATTCAGGGATCAACTAATGAAAAACTGTTTTTT. The full variable domain, in which reference TRBV7-9 and TRBJ1-4 provide the parts outside the CDR3, is DTGVSQNPRHKITKRGQNVTFRCDPISEHNRLYWYRQTLGQGPEFLTYFQNEAQLEKSRLLSDRFSAERPKGSFSTLEIQRTEQGDSAMYLCAIQGSTNEKLFFGSGTQLSVL.

A few counts support this clone. This chain connects TRBV13 to TRBJ2-4, with a tentative D call TRBD1 (5 bases). V lost 0 bases and J 3 bases, leaving 15 bases between the germline ends. From germline, CDR1 is PRHDT and CDR2 FYEKMQ (reference sequence). The CDR3 has 17 amino acids. The chain's CDR3 is CASSLGPPRVDKNIQYF. In DNA, the CDR3 is TGTGCCAGCAGCTTAGGCCCCCCCAGGGTCGACAAAAACATTCAGTACTTC.

The chain employs TRBV27 and TRBJ2-7; no clear D. The CDR3 is 12 residues long. Deletions cut 8 bases from V and 2 bases from J, with 10 bases between. Looked up from germline, CDR1 is MNHEY and CDR2 is SMNVEV (reference sequence). This CDR3 is CASGGRTYEQYF. For the CDR3, the DNA is TGTGCCAGCGGTGGCAGGACCTACGAGCAGTACTTC.

CDR3 in amino acids: CASSLAQERDTQYF. For the CDR3, the DNA is TGTGCCAGCAGCTTAGCACAGGAGAGAGATACGCAGTATTTT. This sequence joins TRBV11-1 and TRBJ2-3; tentatively, D is TRBD1 (5 bases). The CDR3 spans 14 residues. V was cut by 0 bases and J by 5 bases, with 9 bases left in between. Germline V gene sequence: CDR1 SGHAT, CDR2 FQDESV (reference sequence).

This clone was counted between two and nine times. V is TRBV14 and J is TRBJ2-2; D gene uncertain. CDR3 length: 15 amino acids. CDR1 SGHDN and CDR2 FVKESK come from the germline V gene. The V and J ends lost 1 base and 6 bases respectively, with 12 bases between them. DNA of the CDR3: TGTGCCAGCAGCCAAGTCGGGCGTGAGTCCGGGGAGCTGTTTTTT. Its protein product is CASSQVGRESGELFF.

This clone was found a few times. The V gene is TRBV5-4, the J gene TRBJ2-2; 9 nucleotides line up with TRBD1. This CDR3 has 16 amino acids. The junction had 5 bases not matched to a gene; V was cut back by 0 bases and J by 5 bases. Germline loops: CDR1 SGHNT, CDR2 YYREEE (reference sequence). The CDR3 coding sequence is TGTGCCAGCAGCTTGGCTGGGACAGGGTGGACCGGGGAGCTGTTTTTT. It yields the protein CASSLAGTGWTGELFF. Together with reference TRBV5-4 and TRBJ2-2, the CDR3 gives the full variable domain: ETGVTQSPTHLIKTRGQQVTLRCSSQSGHNTVSWYQQALGQGPQFIFQYYREEENGRGNFPPRFSGLQFPNYSSELNVNALELDDSALYLCASSLAGTGWTGELFFGEGSRLTVL.

This chain joins TRBV29-1 and TRBJ2-5; perhaps TRBD1 as D (5 bases). The CDR3 totals 13 residues. V gave up 5 bases and J gave up 1 base, with 11 bases separating them. Per germline, CDR1 SQVTM and CDR2 ANQGSEA. In nucleotides, the CDR3 is TGCAGCGTTTCCACAGGACCCCAAGAGACCCAGTACTTC. The encoded protein is CSVSTGPQETQYF.

This clone came up a few times. V gene TRBV18 combines with J gene TRBJ2-7, with D perhaps given as TRBD1 or TRBD2 (5 bases each). Trimming stripped 2 bases from V and 0 bases from J, with 17 bases between. The CDR3 runs 17 residues. CDR1 and CDR2 (germline): KGHSH, LQKENI. As DNA, the CDR3 is TGTGCCAGCTCACCAGGGACCAGGGATTTCCTCTCCTACGAGCAGTACTTC. Its translation is CASSPGTRDFLSYEQYF.

The chain uses TRBV6-4 and TRBJ1-5, with unresolved D. Trimming took 6 bases from V and 4 from J, leaving 10 bases between them. Germline CDR1 and CDR2: MRHNA and SNTAGT. This CDR3 contains 13 residues. In nucleotides, the CDR3 is TGTGCCAGCAGCGTCGAACCGAATCAGCCCCAGCATTTT. Residues: CASSVEPNQPQHF.

The sample holds a few counts of this clone. The chain couples TRBV7-2 to TRBJ2-5; 7 bases line up with TRBD1. With V trimmed by 5 bases and J by 5 bases, 8 bases remained unmatched. CDR3 length: 14 residues. In germline, CDR1 is SGHTA, CDR2 FQGNSA. CDR3 in DNA: TGTGCCAGCAGCCGGGACAGTTCGTGGGAGACCCAGTACTTC. Amino acids: CASSRDSSWETQYF.

This clone was found a few times. V is TRBV15 and J is TRBJ2-3; 7 bases line up with TRBD2. Germline V CDR1 and CDR2: LNHNV, YYDKDF (reference sequence). V gave up 5 bases and J gave up 4 bases; unmatched junction bases: 6. CDR3 length: 14 amino acids. CDR3 nucleotide sequence: TGTGCCACCAGCGGCCCCCGGGAGGCAGATACGCAGTATTTT. Encoded protein: CATSGPREADTQYF.

This clone turned up a few times. Other DNA sequences in this sample translate to the same CDR3. The V call is TRBV30, the J call TRBJ1-2; D call uncertain. Germline values: CDR1 GTSNPN, CDR2 SVGIG (reference sequence). This CDR3 contains 12 residues. V was pared by 4 bases and J by 7 bases, with 13 bases between. CDR3 residues: CAWTGGLLGYTF. The CDR3 DNA reads as TGTGCCTGGACAGGAGGACTACTTGGCTACACCTTC.

The J gene is TRBJ2-1, the V gene TRBV10-3; D tentatively fits TRBD1 or TRBD2 (5 bases each). Germline V CDR1 and CDR2: ENHRY, SYGVKD. This CDR3 contains 13 residues. Trimming cost V 4 bases and J 10 bases, with 14 bases left between them. CDR3 amino acids: CAISVPGTDEQFF. The CDR3 DNA reads as TGTGCCATCAGTGTTCCAGGGACCGACGAGCAGTTCTTC.

This clone has more than one count but fewer than ten. The chain links TRBV7-3 to TRBJ2-1; tentative D call: TRBD1 (6 bases). CDR1 is SGHTA and CDR2 is FQGTGA in the germline V gene. This CDR3 contains 13 residues. Trimming cost V 3 bases and J 7 bases, with 10 bases left between them. The CDR3, as DNA: TGTGCCAGCAGCTTCGACAGGCAGAATGAGCAGTTCTTC. It codes for CASSFDRQNEQFF.

In its sample, this clone was seen a few times. The chain links TRBV10-3 to TRBJ2-4; TRBD1 aligns across 7 bases. Germline assignment: CDR1 ENHRY and CDR2 SYGVKD. With 7 bases clipped from V and 3 bases from J, the junction kept 6 bases outside the gene matches. CDR3 length: 14 residues. CDR3 loop: CAIMASGGKNIQYF. The CDR3 bases are TGTGCCATCATGGCGTCAGGGGGCAAAAACATTCAGTACTTC.

This chain connects TRBV11-3 to TRBJ2-7, with D possibly TRBD1 on 6 matching bases. This CDR3 is 13 amino acids long. Deletions cut 1 base from V and 5 bases from J, with 9 bases between. Germline-derived CDR1 and CDR2 are SGHNT and YENEEA. Here the CDR3 reads CASSLGGGDEQYF. The CDR3, as DNA: TGTGCCAGCAGCTTAGGAGGGGGTGACGAGCAGTACTTC.

The chain is built from TRBV2 and TRBJ1-1, with D maybe TRBD1 (6 bases). The CDR3 runs to 12 residues. Germline V gives CDR1 SNHLY, CDR2 FYNNEI. The germline V and J ends were trimmed by 11 bases and 5 bases, with 15 bases remaining between them. CDR3 loop: CASEGGRTEAFF. In nucleotides, the CDR3 is TGTGCCTCCGAGGGGGGGAGGACTGAAGCTTTCTTT.

The J gene is TRBJ2-7, the V gene TRBV5-6; no reliable D call. The CDR3 consists of 12 residues. The germline gives CDR1 SGHDT, CDR2 YYEEEE. V dropped 4 bases and J dropped 11 bases, with 16 bases sitting between them. The CDR3: CASSLTRSVEYF. CDR3 bases: TGTGCCAGCAGCCTCACCCGGTCAGTAGAGTACTTC.

V and J are TRBV30 and TRBJ1-1; D is possibly TRBD1 (5 bases). V shed 1 base and J shed 5 bases, with 14 bases lying between them. The CDR3 runs 14 residues. Germline V gene data show CDR1 as GTSNPN and CDR2 as SVGIG (reference sequence). The CDR3 region is CAWSGRGGRTEAFF. The CDR3 nucleotides read TGTGCCTGGAGTGGCCGCGGGGGGAGAACTGAAGCTTTCTTT.

The sample holds a few counts of this clone. The chain couples TRBV9 to TRBJ2-3; D call uncertain. The CDR3 totals 14 residues. Trimming cost V 4 bases and J 4 bases, with 13 bases left between them. Germline CDR1 is SGDLS and CDR2 is YYNGEE. In nucleotides, the CDR3 is TGTGCCAGCAGCTCTCAGGTCTCGGCAGATACGCAGTATTTT. Its protein is CASSSQVSADTQYF.

The chain recombines TRBV14 with TRBJ2-2; TRBD2 aligns across 7 bases. Germline V gives CDR1 SGHDN, CDR2 FVKESK. CDR3 length equals 16 residues. V shed 2 bases, J shed 2 bases, and the junction held 5 bases outside the gene matches. This chain's CDR3 is CASSQLGLPNTGELFF. The CDR3 DNA reads TGTGCCAGCAGCCAATTGGGACTACCTAACACCGGGGAGCTGTTTTTT.